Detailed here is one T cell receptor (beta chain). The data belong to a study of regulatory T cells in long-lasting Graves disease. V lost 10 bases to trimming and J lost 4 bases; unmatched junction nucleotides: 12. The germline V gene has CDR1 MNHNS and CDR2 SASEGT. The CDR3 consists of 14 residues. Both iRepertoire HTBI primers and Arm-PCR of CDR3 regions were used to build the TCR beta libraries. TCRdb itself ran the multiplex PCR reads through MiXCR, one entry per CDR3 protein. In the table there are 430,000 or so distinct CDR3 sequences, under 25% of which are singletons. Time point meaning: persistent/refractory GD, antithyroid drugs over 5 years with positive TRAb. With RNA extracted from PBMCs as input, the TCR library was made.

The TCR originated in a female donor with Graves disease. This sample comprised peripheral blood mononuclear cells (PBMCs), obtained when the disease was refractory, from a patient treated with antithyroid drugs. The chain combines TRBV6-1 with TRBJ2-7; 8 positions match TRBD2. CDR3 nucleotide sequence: TGTGCCACCCATGGACGGGAGGGCCGGTACGAGCAGTACTTC. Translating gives CATHGREGRYEQYF.